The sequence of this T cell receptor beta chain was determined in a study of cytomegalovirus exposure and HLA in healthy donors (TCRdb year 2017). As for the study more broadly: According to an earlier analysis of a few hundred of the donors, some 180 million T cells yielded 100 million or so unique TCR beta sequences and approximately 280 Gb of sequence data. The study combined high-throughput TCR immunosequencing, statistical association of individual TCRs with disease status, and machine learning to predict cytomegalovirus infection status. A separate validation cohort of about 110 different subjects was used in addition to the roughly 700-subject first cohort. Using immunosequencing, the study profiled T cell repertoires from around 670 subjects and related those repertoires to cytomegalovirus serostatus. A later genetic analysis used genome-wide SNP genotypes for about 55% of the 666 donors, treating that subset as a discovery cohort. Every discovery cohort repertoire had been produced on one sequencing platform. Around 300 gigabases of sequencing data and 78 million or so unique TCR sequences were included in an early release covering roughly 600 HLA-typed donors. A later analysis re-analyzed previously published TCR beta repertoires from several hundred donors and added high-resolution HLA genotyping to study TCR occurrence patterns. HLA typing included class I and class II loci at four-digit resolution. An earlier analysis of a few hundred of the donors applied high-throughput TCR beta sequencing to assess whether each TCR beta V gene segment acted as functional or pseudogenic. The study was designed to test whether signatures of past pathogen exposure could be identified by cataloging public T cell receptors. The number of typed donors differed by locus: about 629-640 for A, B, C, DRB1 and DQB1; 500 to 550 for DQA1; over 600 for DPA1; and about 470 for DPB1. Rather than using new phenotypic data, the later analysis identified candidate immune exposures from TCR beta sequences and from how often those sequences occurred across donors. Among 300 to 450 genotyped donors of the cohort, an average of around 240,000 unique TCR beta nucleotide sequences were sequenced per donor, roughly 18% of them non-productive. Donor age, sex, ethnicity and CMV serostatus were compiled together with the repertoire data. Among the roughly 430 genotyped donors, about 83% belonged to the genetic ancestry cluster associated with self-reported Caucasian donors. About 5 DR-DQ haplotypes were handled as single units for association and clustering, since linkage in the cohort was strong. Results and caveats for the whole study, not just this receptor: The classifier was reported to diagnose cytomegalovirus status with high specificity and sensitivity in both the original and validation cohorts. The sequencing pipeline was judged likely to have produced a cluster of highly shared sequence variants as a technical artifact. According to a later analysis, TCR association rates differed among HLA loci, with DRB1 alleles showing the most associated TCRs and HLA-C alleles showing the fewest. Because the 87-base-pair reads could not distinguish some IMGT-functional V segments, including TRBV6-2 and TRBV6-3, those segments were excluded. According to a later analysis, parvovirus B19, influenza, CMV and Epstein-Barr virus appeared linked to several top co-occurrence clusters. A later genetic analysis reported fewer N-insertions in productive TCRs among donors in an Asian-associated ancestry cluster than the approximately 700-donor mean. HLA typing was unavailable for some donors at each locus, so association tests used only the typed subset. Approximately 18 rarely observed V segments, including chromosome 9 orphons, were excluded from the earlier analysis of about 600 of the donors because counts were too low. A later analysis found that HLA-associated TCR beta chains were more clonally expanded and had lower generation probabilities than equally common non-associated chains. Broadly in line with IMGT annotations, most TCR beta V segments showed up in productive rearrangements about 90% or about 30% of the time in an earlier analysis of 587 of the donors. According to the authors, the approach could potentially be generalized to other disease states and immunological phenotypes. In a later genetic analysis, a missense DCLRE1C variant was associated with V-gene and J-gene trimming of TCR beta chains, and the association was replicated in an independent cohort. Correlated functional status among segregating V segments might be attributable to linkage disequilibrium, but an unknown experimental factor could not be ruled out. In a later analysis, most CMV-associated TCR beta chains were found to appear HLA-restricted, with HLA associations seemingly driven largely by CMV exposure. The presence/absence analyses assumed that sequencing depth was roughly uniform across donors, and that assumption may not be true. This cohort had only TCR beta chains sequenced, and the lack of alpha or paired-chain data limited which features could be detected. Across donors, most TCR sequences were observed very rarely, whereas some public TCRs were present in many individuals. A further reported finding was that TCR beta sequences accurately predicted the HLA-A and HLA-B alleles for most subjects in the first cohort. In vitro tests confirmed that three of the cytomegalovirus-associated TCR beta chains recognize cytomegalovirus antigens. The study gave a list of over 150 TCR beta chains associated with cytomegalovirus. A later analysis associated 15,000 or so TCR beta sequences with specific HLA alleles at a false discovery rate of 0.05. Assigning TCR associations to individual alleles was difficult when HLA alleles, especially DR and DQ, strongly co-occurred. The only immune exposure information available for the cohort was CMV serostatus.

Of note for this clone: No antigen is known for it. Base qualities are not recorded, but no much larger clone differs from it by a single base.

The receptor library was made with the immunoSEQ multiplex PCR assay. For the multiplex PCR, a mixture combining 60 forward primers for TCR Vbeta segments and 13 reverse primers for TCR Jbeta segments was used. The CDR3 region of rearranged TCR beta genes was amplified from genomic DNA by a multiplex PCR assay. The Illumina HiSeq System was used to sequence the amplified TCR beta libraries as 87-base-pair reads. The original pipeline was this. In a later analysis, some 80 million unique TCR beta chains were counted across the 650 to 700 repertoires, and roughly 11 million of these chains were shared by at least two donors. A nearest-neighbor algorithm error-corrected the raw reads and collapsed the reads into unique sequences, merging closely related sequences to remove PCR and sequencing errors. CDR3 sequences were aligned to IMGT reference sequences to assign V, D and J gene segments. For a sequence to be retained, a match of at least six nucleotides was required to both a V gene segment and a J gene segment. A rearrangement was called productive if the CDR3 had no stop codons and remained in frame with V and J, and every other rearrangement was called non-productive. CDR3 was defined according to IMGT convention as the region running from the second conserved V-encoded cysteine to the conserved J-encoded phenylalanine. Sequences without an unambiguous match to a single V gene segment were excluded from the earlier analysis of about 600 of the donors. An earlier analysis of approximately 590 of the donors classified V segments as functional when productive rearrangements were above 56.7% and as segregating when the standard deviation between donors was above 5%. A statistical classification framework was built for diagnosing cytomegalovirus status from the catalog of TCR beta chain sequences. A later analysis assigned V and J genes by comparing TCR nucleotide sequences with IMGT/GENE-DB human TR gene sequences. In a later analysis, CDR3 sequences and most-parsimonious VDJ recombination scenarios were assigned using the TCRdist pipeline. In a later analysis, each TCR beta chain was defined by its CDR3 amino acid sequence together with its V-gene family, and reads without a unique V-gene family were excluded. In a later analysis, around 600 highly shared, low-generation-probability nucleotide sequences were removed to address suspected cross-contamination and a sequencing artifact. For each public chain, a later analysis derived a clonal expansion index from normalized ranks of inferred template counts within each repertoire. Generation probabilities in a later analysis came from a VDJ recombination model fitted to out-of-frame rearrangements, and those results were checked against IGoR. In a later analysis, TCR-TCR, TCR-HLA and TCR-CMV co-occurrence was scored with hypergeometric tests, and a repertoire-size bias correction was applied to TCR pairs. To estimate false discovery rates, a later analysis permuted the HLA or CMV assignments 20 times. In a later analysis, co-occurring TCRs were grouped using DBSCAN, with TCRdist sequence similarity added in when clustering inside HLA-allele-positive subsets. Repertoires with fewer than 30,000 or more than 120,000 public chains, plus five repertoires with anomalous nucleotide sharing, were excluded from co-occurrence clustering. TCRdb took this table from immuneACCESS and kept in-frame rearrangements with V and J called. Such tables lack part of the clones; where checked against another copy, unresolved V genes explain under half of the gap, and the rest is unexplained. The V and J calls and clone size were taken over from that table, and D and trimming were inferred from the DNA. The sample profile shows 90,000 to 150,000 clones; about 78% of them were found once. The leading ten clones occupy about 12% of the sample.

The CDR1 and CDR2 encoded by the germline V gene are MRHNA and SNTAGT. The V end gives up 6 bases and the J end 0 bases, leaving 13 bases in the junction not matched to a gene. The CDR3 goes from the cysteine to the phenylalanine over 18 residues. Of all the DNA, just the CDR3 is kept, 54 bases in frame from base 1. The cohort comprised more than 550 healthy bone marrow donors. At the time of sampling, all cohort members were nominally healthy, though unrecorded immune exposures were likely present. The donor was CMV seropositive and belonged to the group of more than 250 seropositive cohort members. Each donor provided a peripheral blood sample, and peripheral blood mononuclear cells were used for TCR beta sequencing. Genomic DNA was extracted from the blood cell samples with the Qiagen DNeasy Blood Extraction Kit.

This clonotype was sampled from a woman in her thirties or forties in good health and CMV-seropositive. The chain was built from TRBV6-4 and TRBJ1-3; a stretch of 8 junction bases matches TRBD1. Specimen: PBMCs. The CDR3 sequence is CASSFRQGFEYSGNTIYF. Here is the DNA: TGTGCCAGCAGCTTTCGACAGGGGTTCGAATACTCTGGAAACACCATATATTTT.